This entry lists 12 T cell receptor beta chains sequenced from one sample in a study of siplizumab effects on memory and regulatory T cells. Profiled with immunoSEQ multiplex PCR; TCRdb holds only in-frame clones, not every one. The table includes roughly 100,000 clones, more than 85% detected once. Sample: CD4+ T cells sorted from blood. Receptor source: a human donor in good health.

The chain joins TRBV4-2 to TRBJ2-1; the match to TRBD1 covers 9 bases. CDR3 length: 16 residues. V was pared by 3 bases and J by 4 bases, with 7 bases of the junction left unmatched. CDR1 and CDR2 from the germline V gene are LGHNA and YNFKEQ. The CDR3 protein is CASSQPGQGSYNEQFF. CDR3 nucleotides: TGTGCCAGCAGCCAGCCGGGACAGGGCTCGTACAATGAGCAGTTCTTC.

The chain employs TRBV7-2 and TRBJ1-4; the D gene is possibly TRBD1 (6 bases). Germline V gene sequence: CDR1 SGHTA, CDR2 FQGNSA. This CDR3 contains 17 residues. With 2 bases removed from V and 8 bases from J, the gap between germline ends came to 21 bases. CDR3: CASSLRTAGAVREKLFF. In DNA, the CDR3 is TGTGCCAGCAGCTTAAGGACAGCGGGGGCAGTAAGGGAAAAACTGTTTTTT.

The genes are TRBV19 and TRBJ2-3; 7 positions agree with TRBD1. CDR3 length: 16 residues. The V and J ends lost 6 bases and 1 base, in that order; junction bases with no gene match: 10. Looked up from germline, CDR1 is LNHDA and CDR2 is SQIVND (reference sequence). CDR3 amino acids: CASSPGGRRGTDTQYF. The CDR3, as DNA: TGTGCCAGTAGCCCAGGGGGTAGGAGAGGCACAGATACGCAGTATTTT.

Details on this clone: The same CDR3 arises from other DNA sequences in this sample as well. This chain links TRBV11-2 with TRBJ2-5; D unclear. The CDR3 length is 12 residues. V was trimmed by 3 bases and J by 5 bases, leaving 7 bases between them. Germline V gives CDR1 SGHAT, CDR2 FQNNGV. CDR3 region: CASSLTQETQYF. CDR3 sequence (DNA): TGTGCCAGCAGCTTGACTCAGGAGACCCAGTACTTC.

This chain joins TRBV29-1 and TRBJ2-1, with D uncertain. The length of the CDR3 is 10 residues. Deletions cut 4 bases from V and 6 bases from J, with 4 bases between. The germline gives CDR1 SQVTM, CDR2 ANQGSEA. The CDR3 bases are TGCAGCGTTGGGGTCAATGAGCAGTTCTTC. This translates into CSVGVNEQFF.

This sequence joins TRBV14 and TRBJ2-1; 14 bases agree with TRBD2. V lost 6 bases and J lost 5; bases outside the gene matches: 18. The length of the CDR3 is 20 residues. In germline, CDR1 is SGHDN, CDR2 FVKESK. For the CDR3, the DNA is TGTGCCAGCAGGCCAATCCAGACTAGCGGGAGGGCGCTCAGAAACAATGAGCAGTTCTTC. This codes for CASRPIQTSGRALRNNEQFF.

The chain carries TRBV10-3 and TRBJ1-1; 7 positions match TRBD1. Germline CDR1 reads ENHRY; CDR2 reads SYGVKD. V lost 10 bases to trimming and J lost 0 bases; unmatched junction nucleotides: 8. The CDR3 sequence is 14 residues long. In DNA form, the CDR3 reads TGTGCCACACGCCGGACAGGTATGAACACTGAAGCTTTCTTT. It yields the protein CATRRTGMNTEAFF.

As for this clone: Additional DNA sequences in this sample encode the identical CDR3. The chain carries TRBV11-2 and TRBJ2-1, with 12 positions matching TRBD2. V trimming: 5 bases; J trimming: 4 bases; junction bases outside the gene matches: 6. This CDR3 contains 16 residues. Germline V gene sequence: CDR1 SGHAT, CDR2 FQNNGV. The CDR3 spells CASSPRLAGVYNEQFF. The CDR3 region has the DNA TGTGCCAGCAGCCCCAGACTAGCGGGAGTTTACAATGAGCAGTTCTTC.

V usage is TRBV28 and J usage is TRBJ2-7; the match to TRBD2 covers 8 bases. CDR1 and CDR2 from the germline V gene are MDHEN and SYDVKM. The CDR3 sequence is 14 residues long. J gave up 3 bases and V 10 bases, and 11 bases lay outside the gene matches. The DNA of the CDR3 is TGTGCCAACATGCCGGTTAGCGGGAACTACGAGCAGTACTTC. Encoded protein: CANMPVSGNYEQYF.

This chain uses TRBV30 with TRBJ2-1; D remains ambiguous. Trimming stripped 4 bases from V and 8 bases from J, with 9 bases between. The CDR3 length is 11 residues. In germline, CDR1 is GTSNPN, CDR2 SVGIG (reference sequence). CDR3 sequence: CAWKSRDEQFF. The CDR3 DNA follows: TGTGCCTGGAAAAGCAGAGATGAGCAGTTCTTC.

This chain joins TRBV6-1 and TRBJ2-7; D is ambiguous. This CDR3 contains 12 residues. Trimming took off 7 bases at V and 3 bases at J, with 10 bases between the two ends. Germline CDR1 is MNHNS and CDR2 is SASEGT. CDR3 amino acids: CASTPKFYEQYF. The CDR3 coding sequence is TGTGCCAGCACGCCGAAATTCTACGAGCAGTACTTC.

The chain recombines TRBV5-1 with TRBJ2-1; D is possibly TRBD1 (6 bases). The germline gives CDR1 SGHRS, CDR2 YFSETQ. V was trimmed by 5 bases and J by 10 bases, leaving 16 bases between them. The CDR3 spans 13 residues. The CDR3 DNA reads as TGCGCCAGCAGGAAAGGGGGTTTAGACGAGCAGTTCTTC. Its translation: CASRKGGLDEQFF.